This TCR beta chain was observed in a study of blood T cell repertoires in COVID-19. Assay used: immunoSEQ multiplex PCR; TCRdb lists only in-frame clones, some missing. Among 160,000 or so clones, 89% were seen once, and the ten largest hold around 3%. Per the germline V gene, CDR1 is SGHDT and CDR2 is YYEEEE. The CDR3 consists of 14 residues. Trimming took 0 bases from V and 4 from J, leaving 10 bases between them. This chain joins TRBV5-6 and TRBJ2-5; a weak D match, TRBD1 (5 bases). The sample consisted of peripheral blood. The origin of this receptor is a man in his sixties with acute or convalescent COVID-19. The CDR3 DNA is TGTGCCAGCAGCTTGGTGGCAGGGCGAGAGACCCAGTACTTC. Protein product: CASSLVAGRETQYF.